Given below is one T cell receptor beta chain in context. These data originate in a study of blood T cell repertoires in COVID-19. Overall study: T cells, B-cell-depleted T cells, or PBMCs provided the cDNA or gDNA that served as material.

Trimming at V came to 6 bases and at J to 6 bases, leaving 5 bases not matched to a gene. The CDR3 covers 12 residues. Allocation to cohorts depended on clinical history reported by the participants. Each recovered donor of Cohort 3 presented with two negative PCRs, clearance, or symptom resolution. In the study's own analysis: Quantification of nucleated cells was approximated via reference gene primer amplification. Profiling relied on immunoSEQ multiplex PCR, and the TCRdb table lists in-frame clones only, not all of them. The DNA was the basis for D and trimming; V, J and clone size are from that table. The sample lists 150,000 to 200,000 clones; 60% to 80% were seen once.

This TCR was sampled from a woman aged 45-60 years who had recovered from COVID-19. Sequenced input: PBMCs or T cells enriched from blood (not recorded which). The V and J genes are TRBV12-3 or TRBV12-4 and TRBJ2-7; 7 nucleotides agree with TRBD2. The chain's CDR3 is CASRQASGEQYF. Written as DNA, the CDR3 is TGTGCCAGCAGACAGGCTAGCGGCGAGCAGTACTTC.